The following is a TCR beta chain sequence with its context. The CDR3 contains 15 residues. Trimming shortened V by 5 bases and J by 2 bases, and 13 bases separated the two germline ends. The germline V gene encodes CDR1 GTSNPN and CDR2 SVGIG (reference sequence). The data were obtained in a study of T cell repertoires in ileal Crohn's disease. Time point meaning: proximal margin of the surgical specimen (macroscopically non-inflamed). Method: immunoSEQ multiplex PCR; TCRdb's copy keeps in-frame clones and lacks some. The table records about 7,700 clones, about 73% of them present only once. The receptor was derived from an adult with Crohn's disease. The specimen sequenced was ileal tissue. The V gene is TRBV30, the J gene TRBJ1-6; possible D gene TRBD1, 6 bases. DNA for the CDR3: TGTGCCTGGGTTCAAGGGGGAACCTATAATTCACCCCTCCACTTT. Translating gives CAWVQGGTYNSPLHF. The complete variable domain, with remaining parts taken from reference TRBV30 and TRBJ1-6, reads SQTIHQWPATLVQPVGSPLSLECTVEGTSNPNLYWYRQAAGRGLQLLFYSVGIGQISSEVPQNLSASRPQDRQFILSSKKLLLSDSGFYLCAWVQGGTYNSPLHFGNGTRLTVT.